The 23 T cell receptor beta chains given below trace back to one sample, sequenced in a study of T cell changes during pregnancy in multiple sclerosis. Assay used: immunoSEQ multiplex PCR; TCRdb lists only in-frame clones, some missing. Here the sample spans tens of thousands of clones, 80% to 90% being singletons. The specimen was CD4+ T cells from peripheral blood mononuclear cells, collected in the first trimester of pregnancy. The receptors were gathered from a female donor with multiple sclerosis, enrolled in a pregnancy study.

V is TRBV7-8 and J is TRBJ2-5; D is perhaps TRBD2 (6 bases). The CDR3 has 17 residues. Per the germline V gene, CDR1 is SGHVS and CDR2 is FQNEAQ. Trimming left V 1 base short and J 2 bases short, with 17 bases between. CDR3 DNA sequence: TGTGCCAGCAGCTTAGAAGGGTTTGGGACTCCGCAAGAGACCCAGTACTTC. Its protein is CASSLEGFGTPQETQYF. Using reference TRBV7-8 and TRBJ2-5 for the parts outside the CDR3, the full variable domain is GAGVSQSPRYKVAKRGQDVALRCDPISGHVSLFWYQQALGQGPEFLTYFQNEAQLDKSGLPSDRFFAERPEGSVSTLKIQRTQQEDSAVYLCASSLEGFGTPQETQYFGPGTRLLVL.

The chain uses TRBV5-6 and TRBJ2-5; TRBD2 agrees at 8 bases. This CDR3 region has 14 residues. Unmatched junction bases numbered 4, after V lost 2 bases and J lost 4 bases. Germline lookup yields CDR1 SGHDT and CDR2 YYEEEE. CDR3 coding DNA: TGTGCCAGCAGCTTACGGGAGGGCCGAGAGACCCAGTACTTC. Amino acid sequence: CASSLREGRETQYF.

This clone is medium-sized (0.01 to 0.1%) by share. The V gene is TRBV4-1, the J gene TRBJ1-5; 7 nucleotides match TRBD1. CDR1 is MGHRA, CDR2 YSYEKL, per germline. The CDR3 runs 15 residues. The ends lost 1 base at V and 7 bases at J; junction bases unmatched: 7. The DNA for the CDR3 is TGCGCCAGCAGCCAAGCGACAGGGCCCCAACAGCCCCAGCATTTT. Protein: CASSQATGPQQPQHF.

The rearrangement joins TRBV4-1 to TRBJ2-7; 12 bases line up with TRBD2. CDR3 size: 18 residues. V lost 0 bases to trimming and J lost 7 bases; unmatched junction nucleotides: 13. CDR1 and CDR2 (germline): MGHRA, YSYEKL. The CDR3 loop reads CASSQDRASGRAGGEQYF. The CDR3 nucleotides are TGCGCCAGCAGCCAAGATCGGGCTAGCGGGAGGGCTGGAGGGGAGCAGTACTTC.

In the case of this clone: A junction end diverges from the germline sequence, so it may reflect a read error. This chain links TRBV12-5 with TRBJ2-7, with TRBD1 as a possible D gene (5 bases). The CDR3 totals 14 residues. From germline, CDR1 is LGHNT and CDR2 FRNRAP. This CDR3 reads CASGLFATHRQKPF. DNA of the CDR3: TGTGCTAGTGGTTTGTTTGCCACCCATCGACAGAAACCCTTC. The full variable domain, its missing parts supplied by reference TRBV12-5 and TRBJ2-7, is DARVTQTPRHKVTEMGQEVTMRCQPILGHNTVFWYRQTMMQGLELLAYFRNRAPLDDSGMPKDRFSAEMPDATLATLKIQPSEPRDSAVYFCASGLFATHRQKPFGPGTRLTVT.

The chain carries TRBV30 and TRBJ2-3; 9 positions match TRBD2. Per the germline V gene, CDR1 is GTSNPN and CDR2 is SVGIG (reference sequence). After removal of 2 bases from V and 2 bases from J, the junction contained 8 bases not matched to a gene. CDR3 length: 16 residues. CDR3 sequence reads: CAWSLFSGGSTDTQYF. The DNA of the CDR3 is TGTGCCTGGAGTCTTTTTAGCGGGGGATCCACAGATACGCAGTATTTT.

CDR3 loop: CASSATGTGNSPLHF. As DNA, the CDR3 is TGTGCCAGCAGCGCAACCGGGACAGGAAATTCACCCCTCCACTTT. The V call is TRBV4-2, the J call TRBJ1-6, with 8 bases lining up with TRBD1. Trimming at V came to 5 bases and at J to 7 bases, leaving 7 bases not matched to a gene. The CDR3 loop spans 15 amino acids. Germline loops: CDR1 LGHNA, CDR2 YNFKEQ.

The J gene is TRBJ2-3, the V gene TRBV4-3; 8 nucleotides align to TRBD1. The CDR3 covers 16 residues. Trimming removed 2 bases from V and 5 bases from J; junction bases left unmatched: 9. Germline V lookup: CDR1 LGHNA, CDR2 YSLEER. CDR3 nucleotides: TGCGCCAGCAGCCAAACCCCAGGGGGCTCCGGAGATACGCAGTATTTT. This sequence encodes CASSQTPGGSGDTQYF.

The V and J genes are TRBV5-1 and TRBJ2-3; 9 bases agree with TRBD1. V lost 0 bases to trimming and J lost 4 bases; unmatched junction nucleotides: 3. Germline V gene data show CDR1 as SGHRS and CDR2 as YFSETQ. CDR3 length equals 15 residues. In nucleotides, the CDR3 is TGCGCCAGCAGCTTGGGGGGGACAGGGTCAGATACGCAGTATTTT. Translating gives CASSLGGTGSDTQYF.

The chain joins TRBV7-2 to TRBJ2-7, with 7 bases fitting TRBD2. The V gene's germline CDR1 is SGHTA and CDR2 FQGNSA. The CDR3 is 13 amino acids. V lost 4 bases, J lost 4 bases, and 4 bases stayed unmatched. The DNA of the CDR3 is TGTGCCAGCAGCTCGCGACTAGCTTACGAGCAGTACTTC. This encodes CASSSRLAYEQYF.

V gene TRBV5-4 combines with J gene TRBJ2-5; no reliable D call. This CDR3 has 14 amino acids. CDR1 and CDR2 (germline): SGHNT, YYREEE (reference sequence). Trimming left V 3 bases short and J 1 base short, with 10 bases between. CDR3 nucleotide sequence: TGTGCCAGCAGCTACGATCCGGGCCAAGAGACCCAGTACTTC. Its translation is CASSYDPGQETQYF.

As for this clone: This sample includes further DNA sequences coding for the same CDR3. The chain joins TRBV7-2 to TRBJ2-7; D gene uncertain. In germline, CDR1 is SGHTA, CDR2 FQGNSA. The ends were cut back, 1 base at V and 0 bases at J, with 7 bases in the middle. The CDR3 consists of 14 residues. As DNA, the CDR3 is TGTGCCAGCAGCTTAGGGCTAGGCTCCTACGAGCAGTACTTC. Amino acids: CASSLGLGSYEQYF. Using reference TRBV7-2 and TRBJ2-7 for the parts outside the CDR3, the full variable domain is GAGVSQSPSNKVTEKGKDVELRCDPISGHTALYWYRQSLGQGLEFLIYFQGNSAPDKSGLPSDRFSAERTGGSVSTLTIQRTQQEDSAVYLCASSLGLGSYEQYFGPGTRLTVT.

The gene calls are TRBV27 and TRBJ1-5; possible D gene TRBD1, 6 bases. The V gene's germline CDR1 is MNHEY and CDR2 SMNVEV (reference sequence). Trimming removed 5 bases at V and 2 bases at J, with 7 bases between. The CDR3 length is 13 residues. The DNA of the CDR3 is TGTGCCAGCAGTCGACAGGGCAATCAGCCCCAGCATTTT. It encodes CASSRQGNQPQHF.

The chain joins TRBV28 to TRBJ2-5, with 10 bases identical to TRBD2. The CDR3 length is 16 residues. Germline V gene lookup returns CDR1 MDHEN and CDR2 SYDVKM. With V trimmed by 6 bases and J by 2 bases, 9 bases remained unmatched. DNA for the CDR3: TGTGCCAGCAGAGTTTCTAGCGGGAGAGATCAAGAGACCCAGTACTTC. Protein: CASRVSSGRDQETQYF.

This chain links TRBV10-3 with TRBJ2-7; 11 bases are a match to TRBD2. The V gene end was trimmed by 5 bases and the J gene end by 7 bases; junction bases not matched to a gene: 7. From germline, CDR1 is ENHRY and CDR2 SYGVKD. The CDR3 length is 14 residues. CDR3: CAISLLAGVGEQYF. DNA of the CDR3: TGTGCCATCAGTTTACTAGCGGGAGTCGGGGAGCAGTACTTC.

The CDR3 loop reads CASSLNVGGRSYEQYF. The CDR3 DNA sequence: TGTGCCAGCAGCTTAAATGTAGGAGGCAGATCCTACGAGCAGTACTTC. J is TRBJ2-7 and V is TRBV7-9, with D maybe TRBD2 (5 bases). This CDR3 contains 16 residues. V was cut by 2 bases and J by 1 base, with 15 bases left in between. Germline-derived CDR1 and CDR2 are SEHNR and FQNEAQ (reference sequence).

The V call is TRBV2, the J call TRBJ2-1; 13 bases map to TRBD2. V lost 6 bases to trimming and J lost 8 bases; unmatched junction nucleotides: 7. In germline, CDR1 is SNHLY, CDR2 FYNNEI. The CDR3 runs 15 residues. The CDR3 sequence: CASRVGTSGIHEQFF. The CDR3 DNA sequence: TGTGCCAGCAGGGTAGGGACTAGCGGGATCCATGAGCAGTTCTTC. Together with reference TRBV2 and TRBJ2-1, the CDR3 gives the full variable domain: EPEVTQTPSHQVTQMGQEVILRCVPISNHLYFYWYRQILGQKVEFLVSFYNNEISEKSEIFDDQFSVERPDGSNFTLKIRSTKLEDSAMYFCASRVGTSGIHEQFFGPGTRLTVL.

Regarding this clone: A much bigger clone sits one base away, suggesting this may be a read error. The chain recombines TRBV6-5 with TRBJ1-2, with 8 nucleotides matching TRBD1. J gave up 5 bases and V 5 bases, and 10 bases lay outside the gene matches. The CDR3 loop spans 15 amino acids. Looked up from germline, CDR1 is MNHEY and CDR2 is SVGAGI. The CDR3 DNA reads TGTGCCAGCAGTACACAGGGGGGAGCCCCTTATGGCTACACCTTC. This encodes CASSTQGGAPYGYTF.

The chain couples TRBV7-3 to TRBJ2-3; 7 bases line up with TRBD2. The junction had 5 bases not matched to a gene; V was cut back by 2 bases and J by 3 bases. In germline, CDR1 is SGHTA, CDR2 FQGTGA. CDR3 length: 15 amino acids. CDR3 loop: CASSLAAGRTDTQYF. CDR3 nucleotides: TGTGCCAGCAGCTTAGCAGCGGGACGAACAGATACGCAGTATTTT.

Only one count was recorded for this clone. The chain carries TRBV10-3 and TRBJ2-5; TRBD1 matches 8 bases. V was pared by 3 bases and J by 1 base, with 1 base of the junction left unmatched. Germline V CDR1 and CDR2: ENHRY, SYGVKD. This CDR3 spans 14 amino acids. CDR3 bases: TGTGCCATCAGTGATGGACAGGGCCAAGAGACCCAGTACTTC. Its protein is CAISDGQGQETQYF.

This clone has more than one count but fewer than ten. V and J are TRBV7-2 and TRBJ2-5; no clear D. The length of the CDR3 is 11 residues. Trimming left V 5 bases short and J 4 bases short, with 5 bases between. In germline, CDR1 is SGHTA, CDR2 FQGNSA. The CDR3 reads CASSPRETQYF. The CDR3 DNA sequence: TGTGCCAGCAGCCCTCGAGAGACCCAGTACTTC. The entire variable domain, with the rest obtained from reference TRBV7-2 and TRBJ2-5, is as follows: GAGVSQSPSNKVTEKGKDVELRCDPISGHTALYWYRQSLGQGLEFLIYFQGNSAPDKSGLPSDRFSAERTGGSVSTLTIQRTQQEDSAVYLCASSPRETQYFGPGTRLLVL.

This chain joins TRBV27 and TRBJ1-5; TRBD1 is a possible D gene (5 bases). Germline assignment: CDR1 MNHEY and CDR2 SMNVEV (reference sequence). V lost 1 base to trimming and J lost 0 bases, with 10 bases between them. CDR3 size: 16 residues. CDR3 sequence: CASSLYGQYSNQPQHF. The CDR3 DNA sequence: TGTGCCAGCAGTTTATACGGACAATATAGCAATCAGCCCCAGCATTTT.

The gene calls are TRBV7-3 and TRBJ1-2; TRBD1 matches at 9 bases. In germline, CDR1 is SGHTA, CDR2 FQGTGA. This CDR3 spans 15 amino acids. V gave up 5 bases and J gave up 3 bases; unmatched junction bases: 7. The CDR3 region is CASSLGTGKDYGYTF. The DNA for the CDR3 is TGTGCCAGCAGCCTCGGGACAGGGAAAGACTATGGCTACACCTTC.